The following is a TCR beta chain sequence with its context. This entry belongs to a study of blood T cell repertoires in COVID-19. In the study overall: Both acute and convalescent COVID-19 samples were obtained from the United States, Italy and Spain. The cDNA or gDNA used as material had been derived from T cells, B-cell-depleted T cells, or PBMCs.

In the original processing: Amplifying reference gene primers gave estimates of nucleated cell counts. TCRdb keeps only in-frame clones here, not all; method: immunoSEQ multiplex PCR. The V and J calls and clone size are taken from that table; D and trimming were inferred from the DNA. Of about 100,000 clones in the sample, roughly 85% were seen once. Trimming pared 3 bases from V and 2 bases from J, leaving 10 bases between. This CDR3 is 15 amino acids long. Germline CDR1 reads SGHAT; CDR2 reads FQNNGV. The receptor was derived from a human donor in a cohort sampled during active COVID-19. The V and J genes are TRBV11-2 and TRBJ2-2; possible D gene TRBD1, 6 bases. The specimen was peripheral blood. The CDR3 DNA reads TGTGCCAGCAGCTTGGACAGATTAAACACCGGGGAGCTGTTTTTT. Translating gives CASSLDRLNTGELFF.